The present T cell receptor (beta chain) was sequenced within a study of blood T cells in healthy people across ages. Study-level information: Capture by template switching was about one barcoded beta molecule per two T cells.

Concerning this clonotype itself: The antigen is unknown.

Trimming cost V 1 base and J 8 bases, with 11 bases left between them. The CDR3 extends over 13 amino acids. Germline V gene sequence: CDR1 PRHDT, CDR2 FYEKMQ (reference sequence). Donation came from healthy Caucasian individuals in Russia who were aged about 6 to 95. The extraction recovered at least 5 micrograms of total RNA per sample. Combining a sample-barcoded 5' primer with a J-beta primer mix, a second PCR ran for roughly 6 to 11 cycles. TCRdb re-analysed the 5' RACE reads in MiXCR, keeping a single row per CDR3 protein. The repertoire includes around 1.5 million distinct CDR3 sequences, about 31% of them detected once, and about 10% sits in the top ten. Findings and limits, study-wide: Age advanced and TCR beta diversity per million T cells fell, roughly linearly.

Sequencing input: blood. This sequence originates from a woman aged 25-40 years in good health. The chain recombines TRBV13 with TRBJ1-1, with D possibly matching TRBD1 (6 bases). The CDR3 reads CASSLEDQGEAFF. CDR3 DNA: TGTGCCAGCAGCTTAGAAGATCAGGGGGAAGCTTTCTTT. Full variable domain (missing parts from reference TRBV13 and TRBJ1-1): AAGVIQSPRHLIKEKRETATLKCYPIPRHDTVYWYQQGPGQDPQFLISFYEKMQSDKGSIPDRFSAQQFSDYHSELNMSSLELGDSALYFCASSLEDQGEAFFGQGTRLTVV.